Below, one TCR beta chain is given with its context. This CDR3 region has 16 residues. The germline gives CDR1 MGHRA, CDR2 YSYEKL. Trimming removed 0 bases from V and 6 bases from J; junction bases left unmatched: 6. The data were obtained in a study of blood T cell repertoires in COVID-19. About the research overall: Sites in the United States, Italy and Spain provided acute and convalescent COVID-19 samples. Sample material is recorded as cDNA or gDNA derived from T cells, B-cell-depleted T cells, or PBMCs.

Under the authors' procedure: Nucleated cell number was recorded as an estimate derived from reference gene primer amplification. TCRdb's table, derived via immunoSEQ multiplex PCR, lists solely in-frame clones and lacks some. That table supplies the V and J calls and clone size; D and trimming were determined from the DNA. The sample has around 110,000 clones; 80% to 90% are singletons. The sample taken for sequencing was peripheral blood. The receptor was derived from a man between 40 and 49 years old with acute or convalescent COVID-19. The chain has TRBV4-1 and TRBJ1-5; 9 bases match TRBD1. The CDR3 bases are TGCGCCAGCAGCCAAGAACAGGGGGCGTTCGGTCAGCCCCAGCATTTT. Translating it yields CASSQEQGAFGQPQHF.